This TCR beta chain was obtained from a study of vaccination effects on CD4 cells after COVID-19. Notes on the study in general: In people who had recovered, most post-vaccine spike-reactive clones were new vaccine-induced clones.

There are a few counts of this clone. Its antigen is still unknown. Some clones are missing from TCRdb's copy, which holds only in-frame ones; the method was immunoSEQ multiplex PCR. The table lists 15,000 or so clones, approximately 80% of them singletons. Antigen-specific CD4+ T cells were expanded (with viral peptide pools) by the ViraFEST assay ahead of sequencing. Around day 10 of culture, CD4+ T cells were separated out. The person's infection with SARS-CoV-2, confirmed by PCR, took place between March and December 2020. Every participant took two doses of the BNT162b2 or mRNA-1273 vaccine. The researchers cultured some 2.1 million PBMC per well with 9.5 to 10 IU/ml IL-2 and roughly 10 ug/ml peptides. Half-medium changes using IL-2 medium occurred on days 3 and 7. The source was CD4+ T cells from PBMCs cultured with HCoV-NL63 spike peptides, collected after COVID-19 vaccination. This TCR came from a human donor who had a prior SARS-CoV-2 infection.

CDR3 DNA sequence: TGTGCCAGCAGTGAGCGGGAGGAGGTCGGGGAGCTGTTTTTT. Translation: CASSEREEVGELFF. The chain has TRBV2 and TRBJ2-2, with 8 bases lining up with TRBD2. The CDR3 totals 14 residues. CDR1 SNHLY and CDR2 FYNNEI come from the germline V gene. Trimming cost V 3 bases and J 7 bases; bases outside gene matches: 4.